This TCR beta chain emerged from a study of beta chain features in type 1 diabetes. About the study: The number of sorted cells examined across all samples was around 98 million.

Sequencing targeted expressed TCRB transcripts, as all isolated RNA had been reverse transcribed. Generated by immunoSEQ multiplex PCR, the TCRdb table keeps only in-frame clones and is missing some. In the table there are under 400,000 clones, 10% to 15% of which are singletons. Points on this clone: Antigen specificity is unknown.

Broader study findings: Among patients with Type 1 diabetes, TCRB CDR3s were moderately but significantly shorter in every one of the four CD4+ subsets.

Trimming pared 0 bases from V and 7 bases from J, leaving 16 bases between. This CDR3 has 16 amino acids. The germline CDR1 and CDR2 sequences are SGDLS and YYNGEE. The chain couples TRBV9 to TRBJ1-4, with D hard to call. This sequence was found in a man between 18 and 35 years old in good health. Material for sequencing was naive CD4+ T cells from blood. The CDR3, as DNA: TGTGCCAGCAGCGTAGCTGGTCAGGCTCCGCGTGAAAAACTGTTTTTT. Translated, it gives CASSVAGQAPREKLFF.